The clone carrying this TCR beta chain was counted between two and nine times. Antigen unknown. The CDR3 has 15 residues. V was clipped by 3 bases and J by 3 bases, with 12 bases between them. Germline lookup yields CDR1 MGHRA and CDR2 YSYEKL. These data originate in a study of T-cell reconstitution after alpha-beta-depleted transplantation in children. Study-wide points: It was reported that alpha-beta T cells came from several hundred expanded graft clones (about two months after transplant).

Unique molecular identifiers were used to barcode this TCRbeta library. One entry per CDR3 protein, called by TCRdb with MiXCR from the PCR reads. The sample contains a few hundred thousand distinct CDR3 sequences, 15% to 20% of which appear only once. This sample comprised PBMCs, mostly from graft donor cells, obtained 360 days after TCRalphabeta/CD19-depleted stem cell transplant. This receptor was taken from a boy under three years old who had a stem cell transplant for Wiskott-Aldrich syndrome, so the T cells may come from the graft donor. The chain carries TRBV4-1 and TRBJ2-1, with D perhaps assigned TRBD1 or TRBD2 (5 bases each). The CDR3 DNA follows: TGCGCCAGCAGCCATGGGGGTAGTGTCTACAATGAGCAGTTCTTC. This encodes CASSHGGSVYNEQFF.